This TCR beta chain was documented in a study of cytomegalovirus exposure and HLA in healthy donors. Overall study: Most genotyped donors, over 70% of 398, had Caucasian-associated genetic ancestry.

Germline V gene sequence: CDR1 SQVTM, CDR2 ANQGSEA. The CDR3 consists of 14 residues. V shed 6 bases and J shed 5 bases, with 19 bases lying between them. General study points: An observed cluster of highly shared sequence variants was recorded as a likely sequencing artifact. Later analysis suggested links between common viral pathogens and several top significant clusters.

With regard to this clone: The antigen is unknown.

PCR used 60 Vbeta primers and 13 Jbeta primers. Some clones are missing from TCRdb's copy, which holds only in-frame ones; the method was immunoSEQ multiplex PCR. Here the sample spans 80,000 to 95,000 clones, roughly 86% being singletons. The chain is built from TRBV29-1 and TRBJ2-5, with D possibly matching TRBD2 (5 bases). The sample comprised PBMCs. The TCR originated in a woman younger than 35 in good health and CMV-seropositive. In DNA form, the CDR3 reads TGCAGCGTCCCTGGAGTTGAGGGATCGGAGACCCAGTACTTC. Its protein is CSVPGVEGSETQYF.